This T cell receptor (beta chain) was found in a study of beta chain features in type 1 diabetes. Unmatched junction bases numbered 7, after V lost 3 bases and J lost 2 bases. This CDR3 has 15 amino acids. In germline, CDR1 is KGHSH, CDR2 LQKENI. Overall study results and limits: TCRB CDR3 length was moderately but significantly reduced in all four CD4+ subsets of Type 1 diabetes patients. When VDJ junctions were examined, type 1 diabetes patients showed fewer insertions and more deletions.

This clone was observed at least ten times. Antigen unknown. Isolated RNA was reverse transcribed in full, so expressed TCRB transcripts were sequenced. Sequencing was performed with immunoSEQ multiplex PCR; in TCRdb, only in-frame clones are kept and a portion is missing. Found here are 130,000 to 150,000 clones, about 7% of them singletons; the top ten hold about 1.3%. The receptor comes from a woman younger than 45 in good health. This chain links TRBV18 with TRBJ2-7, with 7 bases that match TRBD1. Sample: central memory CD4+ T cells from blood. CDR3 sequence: CASSPSGQTTYEQYF. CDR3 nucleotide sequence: TGTGCCAGCTCACCTTCGGGACAGACGACCTACGAGCAGTACTTC.